This TCR beta chain was observed in a study of Graves' ophthalmopathy and Graves' hyperthyroidism (dated by TCRdb to 2016 to 2019). Background for the entire study: Peripheral blood samples were taken at the time of initial diagnosis, before any treatment was given. The study used signatures of the TCR beta repertoire to tell Graves' ophthalmopathy apart from Graves' hyperthyroidism and to predict which patients would progress to ophthalmopathy. In total, over 130 blood samples were TCR-sequenced: 40 to 45 ophthalmopathy, some 75 hyperthyroidism and roughly 17 hyperthyroidism-to-ophthalmopathy patients. To explore V-J signatures distinguishing ophthalmopathy from hyperthyroidism, a discovery set of 100 patients (fewer than 45 ophthalmopathy, some 55 stable hyperthyroidism) was enrolled. The independent validation cohort included about 20 hyperthyroidism patients plus 17 patients who later progressed from hyperthyroidism to ophthalmopathy. T-cell repertoires of thyroid tissue and blood were compared in over 5 hyperthyroidism patients. After sampling, hyperthyroidism patients received methimazole starting at 30 mg daily, and ophthalmopathy patients received high-dose intravenous methylprednisolone. The 90 or so discovery patients were randomly split 7:3 into training and test sets.

This clonotype was detected only a few times. Its antigen has not been determined. No base quality values were provided; no much bigger clone lies one nucleotide off. What the work shows at the level of the full study, not this receptor alone: In validation, the model predicted ophthalmopathy progression with about 71% sensitivity and roughly 72% specificity; around twelve predicted patients were CT-confirmed with GO in a median of 6.5 months. Most expanded thyroid clonotypes with a frequency above 0.001 also appeared in blood, which suggests that blood repertoires may reflect the immune response in the thyroid. Ophthalmopathy was separated from stable hyperthyroidism by the 13-signature model with roughly 88% sensitivity and 81% to 83% specificity in cross-validation and with 80%/75% in the test set. No statistical method was used to set the sample size in advance, and the investigators knew which group each participant was assigned to.

For repertoire sequencing, TCR beta CDR3 regions were amplified from RNA transcripts. HTBI primers and the Qiagen OneStep RT-PCR kit were used in a first-round RT-PCR, which was followed by a second-round multiplex PCR, size selection and purification. The libraries underwent paired-end sequencing with 100 bp reads on an Illumina HiSeq2000. Regarding the original processing steps: SOAPnuke was used for read processing, and reads with adapters, uncalled bases, a mean Phred below 15, or no exact constant-primer or identifier match were discarded. High-quality paired reads were merged with COPE v1.2.5. Unique nucleotide sequences were defined as clonotypes and aligned to IMGT TRB V, D and J references using MiTCR v1.1. Analysis was restricted to V-J combinations with a frequency above 0.0001, which covered over 98% of repertoires. A TCR clonal expansion and chaos score per V-J combination was defined as the ratio of F50 clonal expansion to chaos observed in the TCRdist matrix. Features were reduced by Welch's t-statistics and random forest to over 10 V-J combinations, which fed a naive Bayes classifier. Thyroid-blood repertoire similarity was quantified with the Morisita-Horn index. In TCRdb, the public reads were trimmed at Q25 with fastp and aligned with MiXCR, with productive beta chains retained. Every entry covers one CDR3 protein and lists the most common genes and DNA from its rows. Here the V and J calls rest on TCRdb's processing, not on the authors' analysis. This sample holds about 380,000 distinct CDR3 sequences; just over 15% were observed only once. The biggest ten clones account for about 7% of the sample.

The CDR3 measures 13 amino acids from cysteine to phenylalanine. Only the CDR3 portion is preserved as DNA: 39 bases, with reading frame beginning at the first base. V is clipped by 0 bases and J by 7 bases, and the sequence between their germline boundaries is 7 bases long. CDR1 and CDR2, per the germline V gene, are SGHAT and FQNNGV. A patient counted as having stable hyperthyroidism if there was no progression to ophthalmopathy within 18 months of follow-up. Hyperthyroidism patients were newly diagnosed, were aged 18 to 65 years, and had a disease duration under 2 months. Patients with other autoimmune diseases, uncontrolled infections, pregnancy or lactation were excluded. Clinical symptoms, serum thyroxine, TRAb, thyroid ultrasound and orbital computed tomography were used for diagnosis. Using Ficoll-Paque density gradient centrifugation, PBMCs were isolated from less than 13 ml of fresh peripheral blood. Total RNA was extracted with Trizol reagent and quality-checked on an Agilent 2100 Bioanalyzer.

The V gene is TRBV11-2 and the J gene is TRBJ1-5; confidence is insufficient to name the D gene. This receptor was taken from a woman aged 18-30 years with stable Graves' hyperthyroidism. Donor details come from another sample of the same person, matched by shared clones. Sequencing used peripheral blood. The base sequence is TGTGCCAGCAGCTTAGAGGCGGGACAGCCCCAGCATTTT. Translated, this gives CASSLEAGQPQHF.